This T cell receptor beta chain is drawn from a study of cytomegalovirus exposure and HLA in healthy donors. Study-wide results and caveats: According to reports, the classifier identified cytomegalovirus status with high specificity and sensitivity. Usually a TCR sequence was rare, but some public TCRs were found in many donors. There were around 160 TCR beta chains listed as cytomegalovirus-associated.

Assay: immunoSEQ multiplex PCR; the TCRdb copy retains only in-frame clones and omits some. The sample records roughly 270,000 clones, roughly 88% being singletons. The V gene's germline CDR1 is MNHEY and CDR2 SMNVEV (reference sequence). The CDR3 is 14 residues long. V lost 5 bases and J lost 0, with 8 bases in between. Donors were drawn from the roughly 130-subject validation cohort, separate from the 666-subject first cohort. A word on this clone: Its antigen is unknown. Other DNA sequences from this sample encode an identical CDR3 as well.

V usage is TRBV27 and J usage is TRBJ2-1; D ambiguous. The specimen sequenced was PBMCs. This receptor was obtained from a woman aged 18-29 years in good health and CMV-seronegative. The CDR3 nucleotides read TGTGCCAGCAGTCTTAGGAGCTCCTACAATGAGCAGTTCTTC. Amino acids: CASSLRSSYNEQFF.